This TCR beta chain was sequenced in a study of T-cell memory formation after mild COVID-19. Overall study results and limits: Later expanders leaned CD4+, whereas day 15 to 85 contracting clones were balanced CD4/CD8. Researchers could not confirm that second-wave clones peaking on day 37 targeted SARS-CoV-2.

In its sample, this clonotype was seen a few times. Its antigen is as yet unknown. Trimming at V came to 4 bases and at J to 7 bases, leaving 7 bases not matched to a gene. The CDR3 runs 14 residues. The V gene's germline CDR1 is SEHNR and CDR2 FQNEAQ (reference sequence). TCR alpha and TCR beta cDNA libraries carrying sample barcodes and UMIs were produced by 5'RACE using constant-segment primers. TCRdb reprocessed the 5' RACE reads with MiXCR, giving one entry per CDR3 protein. This sample yields approximately 250,000 distinct CDR3 sequences, of which roughly a sixth are seen a single time; roughly 21% belongs to the top ten.

V gene TRBV7-9 combines with J gene TRBJ2-4; 7 bases agree with TRBD1. Sequenced sample: PBMCs or a T cell subset sorted from them (not recorded which). The sequence came from a man aged 18-30 years who had mild COVID-19 (a few samples of this study predate the infection). Cell type and time point are not known. The CDR3 reads CASSSRQGANIQYF. CDR3 bases: TGTGCCAGCAGCTCCCGACAGGGAGCCAACATTCAGTACTTC.